The entry that follows covers one TCR beta chain sequence. The data derive from a study of blood T cell repertoires in COVID-19. Study-wide context: Acute and convalescent COVID-19 specimens originated in the United States, Italy and Spain. From T cells, B-cell-depleted T cells, or PBMCs came the material, which was cDNA or gDNA.

CDR3 length equals 15 residues. V lost 6 bases and J 2 bases, leaving 16 bases between the germline ends. In germline, CDR1 is LNHDA, CDR2 SQIVND (reference sequence). Original handling: Amplifying reference gene primers gave estimates of nucleated cell counts. Only in-frame clones appear in the TCRdb table, and some are missing; sequencing was by immunoSEQ multiplex PCR. That table gives V, J and clone size, and the DNA gave D and trimming. The repertoire holds under 75,000 clones, with around 88% as singletons. This TCR derives from a woman of 80 years or more with active COVID-19. The sample comprised peripheral blood. The rearrangement uses TRBV19 and TRBJ2-5; the D gene is possibly TRBD2 (6 bases). CDR3 amino acids: CASRFRRGLQETQYF. The CDR3 DNA sequence: TGTGCCAGTAGGTTCCGACGGGGACTTCAAGAGACCCAGTACTTC.